This TCR beta chain is from a study of cytomegalovirus exposure and HLA in healthy donors. The V and J ends lost 7 bases and 6 bases respectively, with 16 bases between them. CDR3 size: 14 residues. Germline loops: CDR1 SEHNR, CDR2 FQNEAQ (reference sequence). Whole-study findings and limits: Based on reports, TCR beta sequences accurately predicted HLA-A and HLA-B alleles for most subjects. As confirmed in vitro, three CMV-associated chains were specific for CMV antigens.

Details on this clone: Its matching antigen is unknown.

With 60 Vbeta and 13 Jbeta primers, the PCR was carried out. Clones were read by immunoSEQ multiplex PCR, and TCRdb kept only the in-frame ones, dropping some. The sample carries roughly 120,000 clones, about 74% recorded once. This sequence originates from a woman in her 50s in good health and CMV-seropositive. Sequenced sample: PBMCs. The chain is built from TRBV7-9 and TRBJ1-3; D call uncertain. CDR3 residues: CASINLVSENTIYF. The CDR3 DNA is TGTGCCAGCATCAATCTAGTCTCGGAAAACACCATATATTTT.